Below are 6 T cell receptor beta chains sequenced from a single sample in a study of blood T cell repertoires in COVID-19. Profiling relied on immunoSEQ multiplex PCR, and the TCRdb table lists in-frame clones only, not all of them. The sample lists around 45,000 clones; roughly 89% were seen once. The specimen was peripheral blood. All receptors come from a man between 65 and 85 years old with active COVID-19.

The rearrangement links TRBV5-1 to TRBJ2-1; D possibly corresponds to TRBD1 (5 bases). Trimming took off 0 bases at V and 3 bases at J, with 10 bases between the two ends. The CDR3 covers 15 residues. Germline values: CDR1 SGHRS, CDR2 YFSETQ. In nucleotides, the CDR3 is TGCGCCAGCAGCTTGGGGGCCGGACACTACAATGAGCAGTTCTTC. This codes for CASSLGAGHYNEQFF.

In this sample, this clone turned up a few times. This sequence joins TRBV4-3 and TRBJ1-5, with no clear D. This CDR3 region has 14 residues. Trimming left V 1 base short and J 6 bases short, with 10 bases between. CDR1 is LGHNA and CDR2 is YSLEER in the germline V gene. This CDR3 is CASSQGRFGQPQHF. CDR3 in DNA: TGCGCCAGCAGCCAAGGAAGATTCGGTCAGCCCCAGCATTTT.

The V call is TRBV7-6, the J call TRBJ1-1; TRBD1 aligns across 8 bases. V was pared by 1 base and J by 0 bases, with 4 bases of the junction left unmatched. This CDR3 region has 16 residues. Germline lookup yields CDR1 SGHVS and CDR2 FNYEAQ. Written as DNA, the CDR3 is TGTGCCAGCAGCTTAGGACAGGGGTTTATGAACACTGAAGCTTTCTTT. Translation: CASSLGQGFMNTEAFF. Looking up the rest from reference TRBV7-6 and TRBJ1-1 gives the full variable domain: GAGVSQSPRYKVTKRGQDVALRCDPISGHVSLYWYRQALGQGPEFLTYFNYEAQQDKSGLPNDRFSAERPEGSISTLTIQRTEQRDSAMYRCASSLGQGFMNTEAFFGQGTRLTVV.

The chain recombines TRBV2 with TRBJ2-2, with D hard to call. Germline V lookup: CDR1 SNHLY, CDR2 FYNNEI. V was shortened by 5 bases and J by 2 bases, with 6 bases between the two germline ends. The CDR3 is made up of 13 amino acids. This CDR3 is CASSSQNTGELFF. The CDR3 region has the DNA TGTGCCAGCAGTTCACAAAACACCGGGGAGCTGTTTTTT.

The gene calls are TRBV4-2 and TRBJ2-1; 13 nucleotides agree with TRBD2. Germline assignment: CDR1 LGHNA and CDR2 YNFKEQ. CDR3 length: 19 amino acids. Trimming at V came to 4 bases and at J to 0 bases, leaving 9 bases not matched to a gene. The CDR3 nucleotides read TGTGCCAGCAGCCGCGGAACTAGCGGGGGGGCCCCCTCCTACAATGAGCAGTTCTTC. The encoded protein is CASSRGTSGGAPSYNEQFF.

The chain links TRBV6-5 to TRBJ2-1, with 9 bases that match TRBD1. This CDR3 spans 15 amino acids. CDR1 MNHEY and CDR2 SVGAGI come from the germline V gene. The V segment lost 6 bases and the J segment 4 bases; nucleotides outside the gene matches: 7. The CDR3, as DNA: TGTGCCAGCAGCGCGGGACAGGGTCCTTACAATGAGCAGTTCTTC. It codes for CASSAGQGPYNEQFF.